The 2 T cell receptor beta chains given below trace back to one sample, sequenced in a study of blood T cell repertoires in COVID-19. Libraries were prepared by immunoSEQ multiplex PCR; TCRdb keeps only in-frame clonotypes and omits some of them. This repertoire shows roughly 240,000 clones, around four fifths found once; its top ten account for about 4.5%. The specimen was peripheral blood. The receptors originated from a woman in her 70s with acute or convalescent COVID-19.

This rearrangement joins TRBV24-1 to TRBJ1-5; the match to TRBD1 covers 12 bases. The junction had 3 bases not matched to a gene; V was cut back by 4 bases and J by 6 bases. The CDR3 spans 15 residues. Germline CDR1 is KGHDR and CDR2 is SFDVKD. In DNA, the CDR3 is TGTGCCACCAGTGAGGGGACAGGGGGCTTTCAGCCCCAGCATTTT. Protein: CATSEGTGGFQPQHF.

The chain employs TRBV3-1 (or the pseudogene TRBV3-2) and TRBJ1-6, with D possibly TRBD1 on 6 matching bases. The germline V and J ends were trimmed by 1 base and 7 bases, with 8 bases remaining between them. Germline CDR1 and CDR2: LGHDT and YNNKEL (reference sequence). This CDR3 has 14 amino acids. CDR3 loop: CASSQGRGNSPLHF. The CDR3 region has the DNA TGTGCCAGCAGCCAAGGCAGGGGAAATTCACCCCTCCACTTT.